What follows are 29 T cell receptor beta chains derived from one specimen sequenced in a study of T cells in Graves' hyperthyroidism and ophthalmopathy. RNA transcripts gave rise to amplified TCR beta CDR3 regions. The HTBI primer set served for first-round RT-PCR of the TCR CDR3. MiXCR was run by TCRdb on the multiplex PCR reads, yielding one entry per CDR3 protein. The data contain 300,000 to 450,000 distinct CDR3 sequences, 20% to 25% of them seen just once; the ten biggest clones take up more than 60%. Sequences were obtained from blood. The origin of the receptors is a man aged 45-65 years with Graves' hyperthyroidism.

This clonotype came up a few times. The chain combines TRBV29-1 with TRBJ2-2; no clear D gene. Germline assignment: CDR1 SQVTM and CDR2 ANQGSEA. The V end lost 4 bases, the J end lost 2 bases, and 8 bases lay between the germline ends. The CDR3 extends over 13 amino acids. The CDR3 protein is CSVVSSNTGELFF. CDR3 in DNA: TGCAGCGTTGTGAGCAGTAACACCGGGGAGCTGTTTTTT.

The V gene is TRBV9, the J gene TRBJ2-4; TRBD2 agrees at 7 bases. CDR1 and CDR2 (germline): SGDLS, YYNGEE. V dropped 5 bases and J dropped 2; count of bases not matched to a gene: 10. CDR3 length: 16 amino acids. CDR3 in DNA: TGTGCCAGCAGGAACGGGGGGAGGCGGACCAAAAACATTCAGTACTTC. It codes for CASRNGGRRTKNIQYF.

Regarding this clonotype: This may stem from a read error, because a much larger clone lies one nucleotide away. V usage is TRBV6-4 and J usage is TRBJ2-7; 10 nucleotides line up with TRBD1. CDR3 length equals 16 residues. The germline V gene encodes CDR1 MRHNA and CDR2 SNTAGT. The trim removed 6 bases at V and 0 bases at J, leaving 8 bases unmatched. CDR3 sequence reads: CASRPVDRGASYEQYF. The CDR3, as DNA: TGTGCCAGCAGACCCGTGGACAGGGGGGCCTCCTACGAGCAGTACTTC.

This rearrangement joins TRBV5-1 to TRBJ1-6; 9 nucleotides align to TRBD1. V lost 0 bases, J lost 9 bases, and 4 bases stayed unmatched. From germline, CDR1 is SGHRS and CDR2 YFSETQ. The CDR3 consists of 15 residues. The CDR3 loop is CASSLDRDRVSPLHF. CDR3 bases: TGCGCCAGCAGCTTGGACAGGGACAGGGTTTCACCCCTCCACTTT.

The rearrangement uses TRBV20-1 and TRBJ1-4; weak D call: TRBD1 (5 bases). This CDR3 is 12 amino acids long. Germline CDR1 is DFQATT and CDR2 is SNEGSKA (reference sequence). The CDR3 region is CPLAERDEKLFF. The CDR3, as DNA: TGCCCCCTCGCCGAAAGGGACGAAAAACTGTTTTTT.

The chain uses TRBV29-1 and TRBJ2-1, with 8 bases lining up with TRBD2. Looked up from germline, CDR1 is SQVTM and CDR2 is ANQGSEA. Trimming at V came to 8 bases and at J to 8 bases, leaving 8 bases not matched to a gene. This CDR3 region has 12 residues. The CDR3 coding sequence is TGCAGCTCCGGACTAGCAAGCGATGAGCAGTTCTTC. It encodes CSSGLASDEQFF.

This clonotype was observed a handful of times. The rearrangement links TRBV6-1 to TRBJ1-1; 7 nucleotides line up with TRBD1. This CDR3 contains 13 residues. V dropped 6 bases and J dropped 3; count of bases not matched to a gene: 4. The V gene's germline CDR1 is MNHNS and CDR2 SASEGT. The CDR3 DNA reads as TGTGCCAGCAGGATACAGGGGTACACTGAAGCTTTCTTT. Its protein is CASRIQGYTEAFF.

V is TRBV19 and J is TRBJ1-5; TRBD1 aligns across 7 bases. Trimming at V came to 7 bases and at J to 5 bases, leaving 11 bases not matched to a gene. Germline CDR1 LNHDA, CDR2 SQIVND (reference sequence). CDR3 size: 15 residues. This CDR3 reads CASKEYDRVYQPQHF. CDR3 bases: TGTGCCAGTAAGGAGTATGACAGGGTCTATCAGCCCCAGCATTTT.

This clonotype was observed at least ten times. V usage is TRBV27 and J usage is TRBJ2-1, with D tentatively TRBD2 (6 bases). Germline CDR1 is MNHEY and CDR2 is SMNVEV (reference sequence). Trimming left V 8 bases short and J 1 base short, with 12 bases between. The CDR3 is made up of 14 amino acids. As DNA, the CDR3 is TGTGCCAGCGCACCGGGGGAATCCTACAATGAGCAGTTCTTC. It translates to CASAPGESYNEQFF.

The chain's CDR3 is CASSTTSGSEHPQFF. CDR3 nucleotide sequence: TGTGCCAGTAGTACGACTAGCGGGAGTGAGCATCCCCAGTTCTTC. This chain uses TRBV19 with TRBJ2-1; 12 bases align to TRBD2. Germline-derived CDR1 and CDR2 are LNHDA and SQIVND (reference sequence). The CDR3 is made up of 15 amino acids. V gave up 4 bases and J gave up 13 bases; unmatched junction bases: 11.

Ten or more counts support this clonotype. V gene TRBV30 combines with J gene TRBJ1-2; D remains ambiguous. Trimming removed 4 bases from V and 2 bases from J, with 8 bases in between. Germline CDR1 GTSNPN, CDR2 SVGIG (reference sequence). The CDR3 extends over 12 amino acids. CDR3 amino acids: CAWTKGNYGYTF. The CDR3 nucleotides are TGTGCCTGGACAAAGGGAAACTATGGCTACACCTTC.

The J gene is TRBJ2-1, the V gene TRBV24-1; 8 positions match TRBD2. This CDR3 is 16 amino acids long. V dropped 2 bases and J dropped 7; count of bases not matched to a gene: 9. Germline lookup yields CDR1 KGHDR and CDR2 SFDVKD. The CDR3 loop reads CATSDSTSGRANEQFF. In nucleotides, the CDR3 is TGTGCCACCAGTGATTCCACTAGCGGAAGAGCTAATGAGCAGTTCTTC.

The chain uses TRBV11-2 and TRBJ2-7; the D gene could be TRBD1 or TRBD2 (5 bases each). This CDR3 contains 13 residues. CDR1 is SGHAT and CDR2 is FQNNGV in the germline V gene. V shed 0 bases and J shed 5 bases, with 8 bases lying between them. The CDR3 sequence: CASSLEVGDEQYF. The DNA of the CDR3 is TGTGCCAGCAGCTTAGAGGTGGGGGACGAGCAGTACTTC.

This clonotype was counted at least ten times. This rearrangement joins TRBV11-2 to TRBJ2-7; D is unclear. Germline lookup yields CDR1 SGHAT and CDR2 FQNNGV. The CDR3 extends over 12 amino acids. Trimming removed 5 bases at V and 2 bases at J, with 7 bases between. CDR3 loop: CASSLQTYEQYF. The CDR3 DNA follows: TGTGCCAGCAGCCTACAGACCTACGAGCAGTACTTC. Full variable domain (rest looked up from reference TRBV11-2 and TRBJ2-7): EAGVAQSPRYKIIEKRQSVAFWCNPISGHATLYWYQQILGQGPKLLIQFQNNGVVDDSQLPKDRFSAERLKGVDSTLKIQPAKLEDSAVYLCASSLQTYEQYFGPGTRLTVT.

The chain is built from TRBV27 and TRBJ1-2, with D perhaps matching TRBD1 (5 bases). Germline assignment: CDR1 MNHEY and CDR2 SMNVEV (reference sequence). V dropped 11 bases and J dropped 4 bases, with 17 bases sitting between them. CDR3 length equals 13 residues. The CDR3 loop reads CAGRSGRVYGYTF. The CDR3 DNA sequence: TGTGCCGGGAGGTCGGGGCGGGTCTATGGCTACACCTTC.

The chain has TRBV5-1 and TRBJ2-7, with 7 bases that match TRBD1. V lost 3 bases and J lost 6; bases outside the gene matches: 6. This CDR3 region has 13 residues. Germline CDR1 and CDR2: SGHRS and YFSETQ. CDR3 nucleotide sequence: TGCGCCAGCAGCTGGGGACAGAAGCGCGAGCAGTACTTC. This sequence encodes CASSWGQKREQYF. The variable domain in full, with the rest retrieved from reference TRBV5-1 and TRBJ2-7, is KAGVTQTPRYLIKTRGQQVTLSCSPISGHRSVSWYQQTPGQGLQFLFEYFSETQRNKGNFPGRFSGRQFSNSRSEMNVSTLELGDSALYLCASSWGQKREQYFGPGTRLTVT.

This clonotype was counted between two and nine times. The CDR3 coding sequence is TGTGCCAGCAGTCCCGGGACAGGGTCGCGGGGAACTGAAGCTTTCTTT. It specifies CASSPGTGSRGTEAFF. V gene TRBV12-3 or TRBV12-4 combines with J gene TRBJ1-1, with 9 bases aligning to TRBD1. The CDR3 is 16 residues long. V lost 5 bases, J lost 5 bases, and 12 bases stayed unmatched.

This clonotype was counted many times. The chain employs TRBV6-5 and TRBJ1-2, with 10 positions matching TRBD1. The CDR3 length is 17 residues. The V gene's germline CDR1 is MNHEY and CDR2 SVGAGI. The ends lost 0 bases at V and 7 bases at J; junction bases unmatched: 11. The CDR3 nucleotides are TGTGCCAGCAGTTACTCCATCAGCCGGACAGGGGGTAGTGGCTACACCTTC. The encoded protein is CASSYSISRTGGSGYTF.

This clonotype was recorded many times. The chain combines TRBV2 with TRBJ1-2, with no clear D. Trimming removed 7 bases from V and 3 bases from J, with 9 bases in between. Germline values: CDR1 SNHLY, CDR2 FYNNEI. The CDR3 length is 12 residues. The CDR3 DNA follows: TGTGCCAGCAAGGCTGATGACTATGGCTACACCTTC. This translates into CASKADDYGYTF.

This clonotype was observed many times. This chain links TRBV10-1 with TRBJ1-1; the match to TRBD1 covers 9 bases. V was pared by 6 bases and J by 1 base, with 6 bases of the junction left unmatched. CDR1 WNHNN and CDR2 SYGVQD come from the germline V gene (reference sequence). The CDR3 is 15 amino acids. CDR3 DNA: TGCGCCAGCAGGGCCGGGACAGGGCCGAACACTGAAGCTTTCTTT. Encoded protein: CASRAGTGPNTEAFF.

A single count supports this clonotype. This sequence joins TRBV28 and TRBJ2-7; weak D call: TRBD1 (5 bases). The CDR3 sequence is 15 residues long. Trimming pared 4 bases from V and 2 bases from J, leaving 15 bases between. Per germline, CDR1 MDHEN and CDR2 SYDVKM. The CDR3 is CASSYGQQGTYEQYF. The CDR3 DNA is TGTGCCAGCAGTTATGGCCAGCAGGGAACCTACGAGCAGTACTTC.

The gene calls are TRBV7-9 and TRBJ2-1, with TRBD2 as a possible D gene (5 bases). CDR1 and CDR2 from the germline V gene are SEHNR and FQNEAQ (reference sequence). The V end lost 7 bases, the J end lost 5 bases, and 12 bases lay between the germline ends. The CDR3 sequence is 13 residues long. The CDR3 spells CASMEAPHNEQFF. CDR3 nucleotide sequence: TGTGCCAGCATGGAGGCCCCCCACAATGAGCAGTTCTTC.

This clonotype came up many times. The V and J genes are TRBV6-2 or TRBV6-3 and TRBJ1-1, with D possibly TRBD1 on 5 matching bases. Germline V gives CDR1 MNHEY, CDR2 SVGEGT. Trimming pared 5 bases from V and 0 bases from J, leaving 13 bases between. This CDR3 contains 15 residues. Here the CDR3 DNA reads TGTGCCAGCAGTCTGGTGGGACTGATGAACACTGAAGCTTTCTTT. It encodes CASSLVGLMNTEAFF.

This clonotype was counted a few times. V is TRBV5-1 and J is TRBJ2-7, with D possibly being TRBD1 or TRBD2 (5 bases each). The CDR3 extends over 15 amino acids. V lost 3 bases and J 3 bases, leaving 16 bases between the germline ends. Germline V gives CDR1 SGHRS, CDR2 YFSETQ. The CDR3, as DNA: TGCGCCAGCAGCTACTCGGGGACGTCAAACTACGAGCAGTACTTC. This encodes CASSYSGTSNYEQYF.

The chain links TRBV11-2 to TRBJ1-3, with D hard to call. Per the germline V gene, CDR1 is SGHAT and CDR2 is FQNNGV. Trimming left V 1 base short and J 0 bases short, with 4 bases between. This CDR3 region has 14 residues. Here the CDR3 DNA reads TGTGCCAGCAGCTTAGTCAGCTCTGGAAACACCATATATTTT. This gives the protein CASSLVSSGNTIYF.

J is TRBJ1-2 and V is TRBV28; 11 bases are shared with TRBD1. Germline trimming cut 3 bases from V and 3 bases from J; bases unmatched to any gene: 9. Germline CDR1 MDHEN, CDR2 SYDVKM. The CDR3 totals 17 residues. This CDR3 reads CASSFADWTGGYYGYTF. In DNA form, the CDR3 reads TGTGCCAGCAGTTTCGCCGACTGGACAGGGGGCTACTATGGCTACACCTTC.

V usage is TRBV12-3 or TRBV12-4 and J usage is TRBJ2-2; TRBD2 matches at 12 bases. There are 17 residues in the CDR3. V trimming: 5 bases; J trimming: 7 bases; junction bases outside the gene matches: 11. The CDR3 coding sequence is TGTGCCAGCAGTCCCCGACTAGCGGGAGATGGTAACGGGGAGCTGTTTTTT. Its translation is CASSPRLAGDGNGELFF.

The chain is built from TRBV6-5 and TRBJ1-1, with a weak D call TRBD1 (5 bases). CDR1 and CDR2 (germline): MNHEY, SVGAGI. The CDR3 totals 14 residues. V lost 0 bases to trimming and J lost 4 bases, with 9 bases between them. The CDR3 loop reads CASSYSGGTTEAFF. As DNA, the CDR3 is TGTGCCAGCAGTTACTCGGGGGGGACCACTGAAGCTTTCTTT.

The chain combines TRBV7-2 with TRBJ2-3; possibly TRBD1 or TRBD2 for D (5 bases each). Germline CDR1 and CDR2: SGHTA and FQGNSA. V lost 0 bases and J lost 2, with 12 bases in between. This CDR3 spans 16 amino acids. The CDR3 spells CASSLAVREFTDTQYF. Written as DNA, the CDR3 is TGTGCCAGCAGCTTAGCGGTCAGGGAGTTCACAGATACGCAGTATTTT.